The T cell receptor (beta chain) under discussion was sequenced for a study of beta chain features in type 1 diabetes. Trimming took off 0 bases at V and 3 bases at J, with 11 bases between the two ends. This CDR3 is built from 15 residues. Germline loops: CDR1 MRHNA, CDR2 SNTAGT. Expressed TCRB transcripts were sequenced because the isolated RNA had all been reverse transcribed beforehand. Clones were read by immunoSEQ multiplex PCR, and TCRdb kept only the in-frame ones, dropping some. The table lists 810,000 or so clones, roughly a sixth of them singletons. The source material was naive CD4+ T cells from blood. This chain uses TRBV6-4 with TRBJ1-1, with D possibly matching TRBD1 (5 bases). The clonotype was recovered from a young woman in good health. DNA for the CDR3: TGTGCCAGCAGTGACTCAAGGTTAGGGGACACTGAAGCTTTCTTT. Translated, it gives CASSDSRLGDTEAFF.